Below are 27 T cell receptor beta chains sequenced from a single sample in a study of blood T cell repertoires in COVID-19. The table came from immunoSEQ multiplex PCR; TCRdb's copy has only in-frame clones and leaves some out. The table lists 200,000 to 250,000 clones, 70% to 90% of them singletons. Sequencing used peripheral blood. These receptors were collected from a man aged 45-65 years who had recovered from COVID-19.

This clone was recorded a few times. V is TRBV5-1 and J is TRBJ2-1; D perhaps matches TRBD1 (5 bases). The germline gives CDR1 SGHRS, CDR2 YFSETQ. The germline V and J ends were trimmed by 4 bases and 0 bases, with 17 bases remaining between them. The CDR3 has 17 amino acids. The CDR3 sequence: CASSLSRVSNSYNEQFF. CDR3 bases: TGCGCCAGCAGCCTCTCCAGGGTCAGCAACTCCTACAATGAGCAGTTCTTC.

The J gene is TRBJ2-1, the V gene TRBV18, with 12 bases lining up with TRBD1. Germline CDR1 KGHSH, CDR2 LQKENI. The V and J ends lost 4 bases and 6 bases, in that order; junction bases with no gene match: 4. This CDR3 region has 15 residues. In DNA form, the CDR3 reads TGTGCCAGCTCACTCCGGGACAGGGGGCCCAATGAGCAGTTCTTC. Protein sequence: CASSLRDRGPNEQFF.

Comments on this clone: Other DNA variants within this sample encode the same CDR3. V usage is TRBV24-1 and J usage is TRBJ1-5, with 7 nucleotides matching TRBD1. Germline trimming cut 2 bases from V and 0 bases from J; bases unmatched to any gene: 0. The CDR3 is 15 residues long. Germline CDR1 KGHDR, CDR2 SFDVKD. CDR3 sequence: CATSDSGGSNQPQHF. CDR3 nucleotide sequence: TGTGCCACCAGTGATTCAGGGGGTAGCAATCAGCCCCAGCATTTT.

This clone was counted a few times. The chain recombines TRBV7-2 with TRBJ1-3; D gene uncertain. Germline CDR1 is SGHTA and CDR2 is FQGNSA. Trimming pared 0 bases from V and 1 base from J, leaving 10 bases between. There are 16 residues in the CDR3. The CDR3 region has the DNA TGTGCCAGCAGCTTAGCCGTCGGGTTATCTGGAAACACCATATATTTT. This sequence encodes CASSLAVGLSGNTIYF. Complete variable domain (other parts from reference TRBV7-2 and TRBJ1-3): GAGVSQSPSNKVTEKGKDVELRCDPISGHTALYWYRQSLGQGLEFLIYFQGNSAPDKSGLPSDRFSAERTGGSVSTLTIQRTQQEDSAVYLCASSLAVGLSGNTIYFGEGSWLTVV.

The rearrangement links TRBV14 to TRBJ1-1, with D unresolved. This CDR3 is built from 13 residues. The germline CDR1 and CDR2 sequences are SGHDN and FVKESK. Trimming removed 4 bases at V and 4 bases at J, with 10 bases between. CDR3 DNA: TGTGCCAGCAGCCGTCGAGATGGCACTGAAGCTTTCTTT. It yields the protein CASSRRDGTEAFF.

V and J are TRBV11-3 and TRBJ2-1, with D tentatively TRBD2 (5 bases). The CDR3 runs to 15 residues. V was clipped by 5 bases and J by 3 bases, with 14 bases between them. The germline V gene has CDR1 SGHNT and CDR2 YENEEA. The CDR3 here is CASSPGSAYYNEQFF. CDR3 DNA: TGTGCCAGCAGCCCCGGTAGCGCCTACTACAATGAGCAGTTCTTC.

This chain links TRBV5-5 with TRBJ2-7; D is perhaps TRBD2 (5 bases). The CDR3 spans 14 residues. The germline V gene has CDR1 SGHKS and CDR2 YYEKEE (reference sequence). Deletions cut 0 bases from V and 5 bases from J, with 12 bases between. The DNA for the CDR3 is TGTGCCAGCAGCTTGGAACAGCGGTACAACGAGCAGTACTTC. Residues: CASSLEQRYNEQYF.

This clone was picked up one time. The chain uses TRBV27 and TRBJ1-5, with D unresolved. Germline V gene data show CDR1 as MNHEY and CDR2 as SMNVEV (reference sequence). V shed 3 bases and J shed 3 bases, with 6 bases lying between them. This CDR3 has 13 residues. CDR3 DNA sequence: TGTGCCAGCAGTTTGGCAGTCAATCAGCCCCAGCATTTT. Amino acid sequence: CASSLAVNQPQHF.

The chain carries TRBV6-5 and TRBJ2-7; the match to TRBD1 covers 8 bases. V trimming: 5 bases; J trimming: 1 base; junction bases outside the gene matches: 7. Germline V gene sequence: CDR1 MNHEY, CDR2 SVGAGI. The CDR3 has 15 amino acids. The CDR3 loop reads CASSRDRMPSYEQYF. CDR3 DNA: TGTGCCAGCAGTCGGGACAGGATGCCGTCCTACGAGCAGTACTTC.

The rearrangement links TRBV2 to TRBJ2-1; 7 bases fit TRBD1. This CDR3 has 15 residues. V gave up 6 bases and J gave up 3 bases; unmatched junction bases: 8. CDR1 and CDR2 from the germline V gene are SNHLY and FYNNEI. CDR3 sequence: CASRRQGSDYNEQFF. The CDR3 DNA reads TGTGCCAGCAGGCGACAGGGTTCTGACTACAATGAGCAGTTCTTC. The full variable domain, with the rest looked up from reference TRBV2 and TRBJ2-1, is EPEVTQTPSHQVTQMGQEVILRCVPISNHLYFYWYRQILGQKVEFLVSFYNNEISEKSEIFDDQFSVERPDGSNFTLKIRSTKLEDSAMYFCASRRQGSDYNEQFFGPGTRLTVL.

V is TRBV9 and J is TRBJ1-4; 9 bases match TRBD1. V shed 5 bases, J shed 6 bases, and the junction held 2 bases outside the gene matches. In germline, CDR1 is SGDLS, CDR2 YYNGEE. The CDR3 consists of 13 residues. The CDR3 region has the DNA TGTGCCAGCAGGCGACAGGGGGATGAAAAACTGTTTTTT. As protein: CASRRQGDEKLFF.

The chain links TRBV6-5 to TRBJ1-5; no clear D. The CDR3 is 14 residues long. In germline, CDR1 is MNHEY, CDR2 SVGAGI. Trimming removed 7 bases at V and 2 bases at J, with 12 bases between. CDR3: CASKFLSGNQPQHF. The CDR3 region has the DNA TGTGCCAGCAAATTCCTTAGCGGCAATCAGCCCCAGCATTTT.

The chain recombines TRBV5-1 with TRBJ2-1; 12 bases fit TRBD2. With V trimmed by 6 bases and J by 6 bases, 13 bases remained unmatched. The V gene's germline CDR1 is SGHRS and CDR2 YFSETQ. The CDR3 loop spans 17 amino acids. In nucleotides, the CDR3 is TGCGCCAGCACCGCTCTTCCTCTAGCGGGAGGGGGCAATGAGCAGTTCTTC. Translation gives CASTALPLAGGGNEQFF.

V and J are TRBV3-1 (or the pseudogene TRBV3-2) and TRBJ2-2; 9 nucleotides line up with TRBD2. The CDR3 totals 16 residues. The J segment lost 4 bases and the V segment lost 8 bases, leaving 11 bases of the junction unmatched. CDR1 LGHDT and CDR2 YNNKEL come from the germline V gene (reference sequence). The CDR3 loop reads CASYTGGLAITGELFF. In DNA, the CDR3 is TGTGCCAGCTACACCGGAGGACTAGCGATCACCGGGGAGCTGTTTTTT.

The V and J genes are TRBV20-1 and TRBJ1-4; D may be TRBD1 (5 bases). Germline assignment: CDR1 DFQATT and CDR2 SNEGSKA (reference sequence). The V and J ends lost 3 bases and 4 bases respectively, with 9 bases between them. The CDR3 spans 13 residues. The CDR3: CSASKGFNEKLFF. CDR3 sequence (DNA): TGCAGTGCTAGTAAGGGGTTTAATGAAAAACTGTTTTTT.

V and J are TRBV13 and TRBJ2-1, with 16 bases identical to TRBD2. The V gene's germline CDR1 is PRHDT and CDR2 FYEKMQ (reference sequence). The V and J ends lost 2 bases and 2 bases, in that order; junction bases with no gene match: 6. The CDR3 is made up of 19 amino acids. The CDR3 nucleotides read TGTGCCAGCAGCTTATCGGGACTAGCGGGAGGGGGCCCCTACAATGAGCAGTTCTTC. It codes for CASSLSGLAGGGPYNEQFF.

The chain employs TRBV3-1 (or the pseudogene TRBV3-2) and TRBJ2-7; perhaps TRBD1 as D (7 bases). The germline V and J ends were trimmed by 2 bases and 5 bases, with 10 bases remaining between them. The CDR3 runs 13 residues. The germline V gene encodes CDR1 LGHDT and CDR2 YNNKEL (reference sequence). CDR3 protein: CASSQWRGHEQYF. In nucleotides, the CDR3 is TGTGCCAGCAGCCAATGGAGGGGGCACGAGCAGTACTTC.

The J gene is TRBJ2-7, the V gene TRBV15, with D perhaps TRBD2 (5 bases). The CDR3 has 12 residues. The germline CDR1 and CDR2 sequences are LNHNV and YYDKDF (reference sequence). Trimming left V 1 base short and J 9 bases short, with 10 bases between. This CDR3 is CATSRVSGMQYF. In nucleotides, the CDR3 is TGTGCCACCAGCAGAGTGTCGGGGATGCAGTACTTC.

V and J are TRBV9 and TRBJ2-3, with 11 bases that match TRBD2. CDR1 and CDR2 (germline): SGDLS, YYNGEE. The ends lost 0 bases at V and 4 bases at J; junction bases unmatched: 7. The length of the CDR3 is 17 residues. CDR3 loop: CASSVGISGRGADTQYF. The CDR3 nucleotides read TGTGCCAGCAGCGTAGGAATTAGCGGGAGGGGCGCAGATACGCAGTATTTT.

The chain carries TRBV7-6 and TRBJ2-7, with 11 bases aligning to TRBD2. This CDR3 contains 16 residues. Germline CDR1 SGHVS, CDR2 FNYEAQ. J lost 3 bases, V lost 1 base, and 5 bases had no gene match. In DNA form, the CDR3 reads TGTGCCAGCAGCTTAGGCCCCGGGACTAGCGGCTACGAGCAGTACTTC. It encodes CASSLGPGTSGYEQYF.

Here the CDR3 reads CASSQVAGALEQYF. Written as DNA, the CDR3 is TGTGCCAGCAGCCAAGTGGCAGGGGCCCTCGAGCAGTACTTC. This rearrangement joins TRBV14 to TRBJ2-7, with D tentatively TRBD1 (6 bases). Germline values: CDR1 SGHDN, CDR2 FVKESK. The length of the CDR3 is 14 residues. V was trimmed by 1 base and J by 6 bases, leaving 13 bases between them. Supplemented by reference TRBV14 and TRBJ2-7, the full variable domain reads EAGVTQFPSHSVIEKGQTVTLRCDPISGHDNLYWYRRVMGKEIKFLLHFVKESKQDESGMPNNRFLAERTGGTYSTLKVQPAELEDSGVYFCASSQVAGALEQYFGPGTRLTVT.

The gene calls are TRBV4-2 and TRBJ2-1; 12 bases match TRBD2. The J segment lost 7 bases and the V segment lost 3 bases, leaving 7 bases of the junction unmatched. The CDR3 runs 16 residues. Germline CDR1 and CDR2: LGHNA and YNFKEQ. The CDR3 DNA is TGTGCCAGCAGCCAGGAAGCTAGCGGGGGGGGGAATGAGCAGTTCTTC. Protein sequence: CASSQEASGGGNEQFF.

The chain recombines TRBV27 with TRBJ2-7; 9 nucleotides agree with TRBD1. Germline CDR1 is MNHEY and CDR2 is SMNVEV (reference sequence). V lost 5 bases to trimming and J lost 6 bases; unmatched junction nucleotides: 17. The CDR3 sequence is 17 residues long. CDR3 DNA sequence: TGTGCCAGCAGTCCCTCGGGCGGACAGGGGAGTGTTTTCGAGCAGTACTTC. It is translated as CASSPSGGQGSVFEQYF.

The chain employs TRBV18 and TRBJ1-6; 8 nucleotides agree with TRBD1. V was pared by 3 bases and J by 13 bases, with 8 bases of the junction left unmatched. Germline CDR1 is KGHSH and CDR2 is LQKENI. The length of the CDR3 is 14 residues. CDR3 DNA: TGTGCCAGCTCACCGACTTTCGGACAGGGCCCCCTCCACTTT. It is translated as CASSPTFGQGPLHF.

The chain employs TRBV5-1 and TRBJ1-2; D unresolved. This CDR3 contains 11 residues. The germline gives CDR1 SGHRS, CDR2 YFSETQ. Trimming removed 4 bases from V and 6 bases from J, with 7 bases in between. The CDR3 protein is CASSAGNGYTF. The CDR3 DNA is TGCGCCAGCAGCGCGGGGAATGGCTACACCTTC.

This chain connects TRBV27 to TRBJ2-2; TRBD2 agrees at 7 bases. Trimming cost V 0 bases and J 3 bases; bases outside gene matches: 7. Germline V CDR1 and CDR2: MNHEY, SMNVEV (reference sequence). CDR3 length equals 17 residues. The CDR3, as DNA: TGTGCCAGCAGTTTATCGACCGGGACTACATACACCGGGGAGCTGTTTTTT. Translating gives CASSLSTGTTYTGELFF.

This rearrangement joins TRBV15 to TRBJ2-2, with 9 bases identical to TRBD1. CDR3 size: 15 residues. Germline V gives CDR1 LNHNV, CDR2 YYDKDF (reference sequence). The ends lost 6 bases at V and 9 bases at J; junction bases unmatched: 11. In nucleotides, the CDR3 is TGTGCCACCAGTTGGAACAGGGGGCGCGAAAGGGAGCTGTTTTTT. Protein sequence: CATSWNRGRERELFF.